The T cell receptor (beta chain) under discussion was sequenced for a study of radiotherapy plus CTLA-4 blockade in lung cancer. Study at large: Of all patients, about 17% responded objectively and 30% to 35% showed disease control. Whole-study findings and limits: Tumor-derived TCR clones expanded in blood after radiotherapy plus ipilimumab. Interferon-beta and early blood T cell clone dynamics reportedly predicted response best.

Focal radiation and CTLA-4 blockade (ipilimumab) were tested in chemo-refractory metastatic non-small-cell lung cancer patients. Using immunoSEQ multiplex PCR, the repertoire was profiled, and TCRdb retains in-frame clones only, with some absent. Among approximately 25,000 clones, roughly three quarters were seen once, and the ten largest hold 20% to 25%. Points on this clone: The antigen is not known.

The sample here was peripheral blood, taken from a patient treated with radiotherapy plus ipilimumab. The receptor was isolated from a human donor with non-small cell lung cancer that progressed on radiotherapy plus ipilimumab.

The CDR3 is CASRLAGGSGANVLTF. The CDR3 nucleotides read TGTGCCAGCCGACTAGCGGGAGGTAGTGGGGCCAACGTCCTGACTTTC. V and J are TRBV5-6 and TRBJ2-6; 13 bases agree with TRBD2. Germline CDR1 reads SGHDT; CDR2 reads YYEEEE. CDR3 length: 16 amino acids. V lost 7 bases to trimming and J lost 3 bases; unmatched junction nucleotides: 4.